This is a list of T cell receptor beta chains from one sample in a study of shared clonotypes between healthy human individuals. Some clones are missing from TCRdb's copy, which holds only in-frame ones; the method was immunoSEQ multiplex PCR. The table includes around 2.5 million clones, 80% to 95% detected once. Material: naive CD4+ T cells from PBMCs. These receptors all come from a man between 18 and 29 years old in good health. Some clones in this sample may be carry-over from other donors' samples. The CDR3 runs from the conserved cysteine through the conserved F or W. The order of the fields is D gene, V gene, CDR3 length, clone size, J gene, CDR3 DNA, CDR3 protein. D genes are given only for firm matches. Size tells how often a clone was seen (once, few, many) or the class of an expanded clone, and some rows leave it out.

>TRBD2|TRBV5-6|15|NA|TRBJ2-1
TGTGCCAGCAGCTGGGCGGGAGGACCCTACAATGAGCAGTTCTTC
CASSWAGGPYNEQFF
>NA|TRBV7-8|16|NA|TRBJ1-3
TGTGCCAGCAGCTTAATTCTTGGGAACTCTGGAAACACCATATATTTT
CASSLILGNSGNTIYF
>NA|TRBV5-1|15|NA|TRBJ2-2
TGCGCCACCACCTCACTGCCGGGGGTCACCGGGGAGCTGTTTTTT
CATTSLPGVTGELFF
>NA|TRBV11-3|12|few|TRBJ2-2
TGTGCCAGCAGCCTCTACACCGGGGAGCTGTTTTTT
CASSLYTGELFF
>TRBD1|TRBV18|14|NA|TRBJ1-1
TGTGCCAGCTCAAGGACAGGGAGGGACACTGAAGCTTTCTTT
CASSRTGRDTEAFF
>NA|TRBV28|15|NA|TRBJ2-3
TGTGCCAGCAGTTTAACAGCCCCTGGCAGGGCTACGCAGTATTTT
CASSLTAPGRATQYF
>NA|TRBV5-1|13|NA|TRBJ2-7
TGCGCCAGCAGCTTGGGGGACGTCTACGAGCAGTACTTC
CASSLGDVYEQYF
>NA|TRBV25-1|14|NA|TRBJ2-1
TGTGCCAGCAGTGAAATATTTTCGAACAATGAGCAGTTCTTC
CASSEIFSNNEQFF
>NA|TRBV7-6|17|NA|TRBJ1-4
TGTGCCAGCAGCTTCCTGGGCGACCGGGCCGTTAATGAAAAACTGTTTTTT
CASSFLGDRAVNEKLFF
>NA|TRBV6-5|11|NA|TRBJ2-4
TGTGCCAGCAGTTCGGGGGGACAGTCCGACTTC
CASSSGGQSDF
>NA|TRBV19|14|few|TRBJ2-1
TGTGCCAGTAGTCGGGAGACCGTCTCGAATGAGCAGTTCTTC
CASSRETVSNEQFF
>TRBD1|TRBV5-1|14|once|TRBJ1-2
TGCGCCAGCAGCTTAGCACAGGGGAACTGGGGCTACACCTTC
CASSLAQGNWGYTF
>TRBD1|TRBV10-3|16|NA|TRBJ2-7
TGTGCCATCAATTCCAACCCAGGGGGCGTCTCCTACGAGCAGTACTTC
CAINSNPGGVSYEQYF
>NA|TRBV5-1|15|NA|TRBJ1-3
TGCGCCAGCAGCTGGGATGGTGTCTCTGGAAACACCATATATTTT
CASSWDGVSGNTIYF
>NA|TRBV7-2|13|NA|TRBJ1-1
TGTGCCAGCAGCCCCCCGCGAAGCACTGAAGCTTTCTTT
CASSPPRSTEAFF
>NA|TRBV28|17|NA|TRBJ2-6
TGTGCCAGCAGTTTAGGTTCTCCCGGCTGGGGAGCCAACGTCCTGACTTTC
CASSLGSPGWGANVLTF
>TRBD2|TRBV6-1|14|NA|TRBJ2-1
TGTGCCAGCAGTGGTCGGCTAGCGGGAAATGAGCAGTTCTTC
CASSGRLAGNEQFF